This entry lists 12 T cell receptor beta chains sequenced from one sample in a study of T cells after yellow fever vaccination. TCRdb re-analysed the 5' RACE reads in MiXCR, keeping a single row per CDR3 protein. The data contain tens of thousands of distinct CDR3 sequences, about 7% of them singletons. The input for sequencing was CD8+ T cells sorted from PBMCs, taken 15 days after the yellow fever booster vaccination. These receptors were taken from a man aged 25-40 years who received the YFV17D yellow fever vaccine.

There are many counts of this clonotype. The V call is TRBV7-9, the J call TRBJ2-7; no clear D gene. The CDR3 consists of 13 residues. The V gene lost 2 bases and the J gene lost 4 bases, with 9 bases spanning the gap. CDR1 and CDR2 from the germline V gene are SEHNR and FQNEAQ (reference sequence). CDR3 loop: CASSLMGWYEQYF. The DNA of the CDR3 is TGTGCCAGCAGCTTAATGGGGTGGTACGAGCAGTACTTC.

This clonotype was recorded at least ten times. The rearrangement links TRBV12-3 or TRBV12-4 to TRBJ2-3, with 7 bases lining up with TRBD2. The CDR3 covers 17 residues. Trimming took 5 bases from V and 2 from J; bases not matched to a gene: 13. CDR3 bases: TGTGCCAGCAGTCTAACCAAGCGGGGCGGTGACACAGATACGCAGTATTTT. Protein sequence: CASSLTKRGGDTDTQYF.

Concerning this clonotype itself: A read error may be the cause here, since a much bigger clone is one base away. The chain combines TRBV11-2 with TRBJ1-2, with D perhaps TRBD1 (6 bases). The CDR3 is 14 amino acids. Germline CDR1 and CDR2: SGHAT and FQNNGV. The V end was cut by 1 base, the J end by 6 bases, with 12 bases between. In nucleotides, the CDR3 is TGTGCCAGCAGCTTAGTTCCAGGGGCTAATGGCTACACCTTC. Its protein is CASSLVPGANGYTF.

At least ten counts were recorded for this clonotype. The V and J genes are TRBV7-6 and TRBJ2-7; maybe TRBD1 (6 bases). The CDR3 runs 15 residues. Germline CDR1 SGHVS, CDR2 FNYEAQ. V was clipped by 5 bases and J by 5 bases, with 19 bases between them. Written as DNA, the CDR3 is TGTGCCAGCAGCAAAAGGTCAGGGGAACTGAACGAGCAGTACTTC. Residues: CASSKRSGELNEQYF.

This clonotype was found many times. The chain uses TRBV7-2 and TRBJ2-1; the D is unclear. V was clipped by 2 bases and J by 2 bases, with 7 bases between them. This CDR3 is 14 amino acids long. Germline V gene sequence: CDR1 SGHTA, CDR2 FQGNSA. CDR3 in DNA: TGTGCCAGCAGCTTAACGGGTACCTACAATGAGCAGTTCTTC. Its protein is CASSLTGTYNEQFF. Drawing the rest from reference TRBV7-2 and TRBJ2-1, the complete variable domain is GAGVSQSPSNKVTEKGKDVELRCDPISGHTALYWYRQSLGQGLEFLIYFQGNSAPDKSGLPSDRFSAERTGGSVSTLTIQRTQQEDSAVYLCASSLTGTYNEQFFGPGTRLTVL.

There are many counts of this clonotype. V gene TRBV20-1 combines with J gene TRBJ2-7; D is unclear. Germline CDR1 reads DFQATT; CDR2 reads SNEGSKA (reference sequence). CDR3 length: 13 residues. V lost 3 bases and J 3 bases, leaving 12 bases between the germline ends. In DNA, the CDR3 is TGCAGTGCTAGTTGGCTCAAAAACTACGAGCAGTACTTC. Its translation is CSASWLKNYEQYF.

This clonotype was seen many times. The chain employs TRBV28 and TRBJ2-3; possibly TRBD2 for D (5 bases). CDR1 and CDR2 from the germline V gene are MDHEN and SYDVKM. The CDR3 extends over 14 amino acids. Trimming shortened V by 3 bases and J by 6 bases, and 13 bases separated the two germline ends. The CDR3 loop reads CASSFVGVRDTQYF. CDR3 sequence (DNA): TGTGCCAGCAGTTTTGTGGGAGTCAGGGATACGCAGTATTTT.

This clonotype has at least ten counts. The CDR3 here is CASSAIKWGGELFF. CDR3 coding DNA: TGTGCCAGCAGCGCAATCAAATGGGGGGGGGAGCTGTTTTTT. The genes are TRBV9 and TRBJ2-2, with D tentatively TRBD1 or TRBD2 (5 bases each). V lost 3 bases and J 8 bases, leaving 14 bases between the germline ends. Germline CDR1 and CDR2: SGDLS and YYNGEE. The CDR3 spans 14 residues. Together with reference TRBV9 and TRBJ2-2, the CDR3 gives the full variable domain: DSGVTQTPKHLITATGQRVTLRCSPRSGDLSVYWYQQSLDQGLQFLIQYYNGEERAKGNILERFSAQQFPDLHSELNLSSLELGDSALYFCASSAIKWGGELFFGEGSRLTVL.

In this sample, this clonotype turned up a few times. The chain recombines TRBV20-1 with TRBJ2-1; TRBD2 matches 12 bases. V lost 0 bases to trimming and J lost 5 bases; unmatched junction nucleotides: 17. This CDR3 contains 20 residues. Germline values: CDR1 DFQATT, CDR2 SNEGSKA (reference sequence). CDR3: CSARDPLRTSGTRIHNEQFF. The CDR3 DNA reads as TGCAGTGCTAGAGATCCCCTAAGGACTAGCGGGACTAGGATCCACAATGAGCAGTTCTTC.

This clonotype was detected many times. The chain uses TRBV21-1 and TRBJ2-7; the table names TRBD2, a call not compared with the DNA. TRBV21-1 is assigned pseudogene status. The CDR3 totals 17 residues. CDR3 sequence: CASSKGRASGGLNEQYF. The CDR3 nucleotides read TGTGCCAGCAGCAAGGGGCGAGCTAGCGGGGGCCTCAACGAGCAGTACTTC.

This clonotype was detected many times. The V call is TRBV5-6, the J call TRBJ2-7; D may be TRBD2 (6 bases). Germline CDR1 SGHDT, CDR2 YYEEEE. The V end lost 3 bases, the J end lost 0 bases, and 19 bases lay between the germline ends. This CDR3 has 17 residues. DNA for the CDR3: TGTGCCAGCAGCTGGGCCCGAGGTGCGGGAAGCTCCTACGAGCAGTACTTC. Translated, it gives CASSWARGAGSSYEQYF.

This clonotype has ten or more counts. V is TRBV9 and J is TRBJ2-3; 7 bases line up with TRBD2. V lost 3 bases to trimming and J lost 4 bases; unmatched junction nucleotides: 14. The germline gives CDR1 SGDLS, CDR2 YYNGEE. This CDR3 contains 17 residues. This CDR3 reads CASSAYSGTTGSDTQYF. As DNA, the CDR3 is TGTGCCAGCAGCGCCTACTCCGGGACTACCGGCTCAGATACGCAGTATTTT. The full variable domain, with the rest looked up from reference TRBV9 and TRBJ2-3, is DSGVTQTPKHLITATGQRVTLRCSPRSGDLSVYWYQQSLDQGLQFLIQYYNGEERAKGNILERFSAQQFPDLHSELNLSSLELGDSALYFCASSAYSGTTGSDTQYFGPGTRLTVL.